These 30 T cell receptor beta chains share one sample of origin, sequenced in a study of blood T cell repertoires in COVID-19. The assay was immunoSEQ multiplex PCR, and TCRdb's table has in-frame clones only and misses some. Of 300,000 to 400,000 clones in the sample, around 82% were seen once. The specimen was peripheral blood. Receptors were obtained from a man under 40 with active or convalescent COVID-19.

V gene TRBV7-2 combines with J gene TRBJ2-2; TRBD1 aligns across 7 bases. The CDR3 is made up of 13 amino acids. The J segment lost 7 bases and the V segment lost 2 bases, leaving 1 base of the junction unmatched. Looked up from germline, CDR1 is SGHTA and CDR2 is FQGNSA. Here the CDR3 DNA reads TGTGCCAGCAGCTTACAGGGGGTCGGGGAGCTGTTTTTT. The encoded protein is CASSLQGVGELFF.

This chain links TRBV6-2 or TRBV6-3 with TRBJ2-7; 9 bases fit TRBD1. The ends lost 6 bases at V and 3 bases at J; junction bases unmatched: 15. Per the germline V gene, CDR1 is MNHEY and CDR2 is SVGEGT. The CDR3 runs to 17 residues. CDR3 in amino acids: CASSLRDRVRLGYEQYF. The CDR3 DNA follows: TGTGCCAGCAGCCTCCGGGACAGGGTTCGCTTGGGCTACGAGCAGTACTTC.

On this clone itself: The sample carries other DNA sequences with the same CDR3. This chain links TRBV7-8 with TRBJ1-5; D ambiguous. This CDR3 is built from 13 residues. The germline gives CDR1 SGHVS, CDR2 FQNEAQ. The ends were cut back, 5 bases at V and 0 bases at J, with 5 bases in the middle. CDR3 sequence (DNA): TGTGCCAGCAGCCGATATAGCAATCAGCCCCAGCATTTT. This translates into CASSRYSNQPQHF.

The gene calls are TRBV18 and TRBJ2-3, with D maybe TRBD1 (5 bases). V shed 3 bases and J shed 1 base, with 11 bases lying between them. The germline V gene encodes CDR1 KGHSH and CDR2 LQKENI. This CDR3 region has 15 residues. The CDR3 DNA is TGTGCCAGCTCACCTACAAGGGGTGGCACAGATACGCAGTATTTT. Translated: CASSPTRGGTDTQYF.

The chain uses TRBV7-3 and TRBJ1-1; possibly TRBD1 for D (6 bases). CDR1 and CDR2 from the germline V gene are SGHTA and FQGTGA. V was cut by 1 base and J by 8 bases, with 14 bases left in between. The CDR3 extends over 14 amino acids. DNA of the CDR3: TGTGCCAGCAGCTTAAAAGGCGGGGGGCAGGAAGCTTTCTTT. Its translation is CASSLKGGGQEAFF.

The chain has TRBV15 and TRBJ2-3; D may be TRBD2 (5 bases). This CDR3 is 11 amino acids long. From germline, CDR1 is LNHNV and CDR2 YYDKDF (reference sequence). V was trimmed by 8 bases and J by 4 bases, leaving 7 bases between them. Here the CDR3 reads CATSEADTQYF. For the CDR3, the DNA is TGTGCCACCTCGGAGGCAGATACGCAGTATTTT.

This chain connects TRBV4-3 to TRBJ2-5, with D perhaps TRBD2 (6 bases). CDR1 is LGHNA and CDR2 is YSLEER in the germline V gene. CDR3 length: 15 amino acids. V was shortened by 5 bases and J by 4 bases, with 17 bases between the two germline ends. CDR3 sequence: CASSSSGMEGETQYF. The CDR3 nucleotides read TGCGCCAGCAGCTCTTCAGGGATGGAGGGAGAGACCCAGTACTTC.

This chain connects TRBV29-1 to TRBJ2-7, with D perhaps TRBD2 (6 bases). The V gene's germline CDR1 is SQVTM and CDR2 ANQGSEA. V lost 1 base, J lost 0 bases, and 13 bases lay in between. The CDR3 loop spans 15 amino acids. The CDR3 nucleotides read TGCAGCGTTGAAGCCCCCCTAGCGAGCTCCTACGAGCAGTACTTC. Residues: CSVEAPLASSYEQYF.

The chain uses TRBV7-8 and TRBJ1-1; TRBD1 might be the D (5 bases). Germline CDR1 is SGHVS and CDR2 is FQNEAQ. This CDR3 is 14 amino acids long. V shed 5 bases and J shed 0 bases, with 10 bases lying between them. The DNA of the CDR3 is TGTGCCAGCAGCCCCAGGGATATGAACACTGAAGCTTTCTTT. Translating gives CASSPRDMNTEAFF. The full variable domain, rest sourced from reference TRBV7-8 and TRBJ1-1, is GAGVSQSPRYKVAKRGQDVALRCDPISGHVSLFWYQQALGQGPEFLTYFQNEAQLDKSGLPSDRFFAERPEGSVSTLKIQRTQQEDSAVYLCASSPRDMNTEAFFGQGTRLTVV.

The gene calls are TRBV27 and TRBJ1-3, with no clear D. The CDR3 spans 15 residues. The germline V gene encodes CDR1 MNHEY and CDR2 SMNVEV (reference sequence). V lost 3 bases and J lost 0, with 9 bases in between. The CDR3 DNA reads as TGTGCCAGCAGTTTTTCACGGGACTCTGGAAACACCATATATTTT. Its protein is CASSFSRDSGNTIYF.

V usage is TRBV13 and J usage is TRBJ2-5, with D perhaps matching TRBD2 (6 bases). From germline, CDR1 is PRHDT and CDR2 FYEKMQ (reference sequence). The CDR3 length is 15 residues. V gave up 1 base and J gave up 1 base, with 10 bases separating them. The CDR3, as DNA: TGTGCCAGCAGCTTAGCGGGGGAAGGCCAAGAGACCCAGTACTTC. Translated, it gives CASSLAGEGQETQYF.

Here the CDR3 DNA reads TGTGCCAGCAGTTATCCTAGCGGGAGGTTGCGGTCCTACAATGAGCAGTTCTTC. This codes for CASSYPSGRLRSYNEQFF. The V call is TRBV6-2 or TRBV6-3, the J call TRBJ2-1, with 11 bases aligning to TRBD2. Germline V gene lookup returns CDR1 MNHEY and CDR2 SVGEGT. V lost 3 bases, J lost 1 base, and 8 bases stayed unmatched. CDR3 length: 18 residues.

The gene calls are TRBV5-4 and TRBJ2-1, with D uncertain. Trimming pared 4 bases from V and 5 bases from J, leaving 16 bases between. Germline assignment: CDR1 SGHNT and CDR2 YYREEE (reference sequence). This CDR3 comprises 15 residues. The DNA of the CDR3 is TGTGCCAGCAGCCTCCCGGCGGCTTCCAACAATGAGCAGTTCTTC. Residues: CASSLPAASNNEQFF.

The chain combines TRBV27 with TRBJ2-7, with TRBD1 matching 9 bases. The CDR3 is made up of 14 amino acids. Looked up from germline, CDR1 is MNHEY and CDR2 is SMNVEV (reference sequence). V dropped 4 bases and J dropped 3; count of bases not matched to a gene: 4. CDR3 loop: CASSSGTGLYEQYF. CDR3 DNA: TGTGCCAGCAGTTCCGGGACAGGGCTCTACGAGCAGTACTTC.

This chain joins TRBV7-2 and TRBJ2-7, with TRBD2 matching 9 bases. The junction had 9 bases not matched to a gene; V was cut back by 5 bases and J by 7 bases. Per germline, CDR1 SGHTA and CDR2 FQGNSA. The CDR3 is made up of 14 amino acids. The CDR3 nucleotides read TGTGCCAGCAGCCCTAGGCTAGCGGGGATGGAGCAGTACTTC. Translating gives CASSPRLAGMEQYF.

The CDR3: CASSQTGYSLEQYF. The CDR3 nucleotides read TGTGCCAGCAGTCAAACAGGGTACTCTCTCGAGCAGTACTTC. V gene TRBV3-1 (or the pseudogene TRBV3-2) combines with J gene TRBJ2-7, with D maybe TRBD1 (6 bases). The CDR3 spans 14 residues. CDR1 is LGHDT and CDR2 is YNNKEL in the germline V gene (reference sequence). Trimming cost V 6 bases and J 6 bases, with 18 bases left between them.

This chain connects TRBV3-1 (or the pseudogene TRBV3-2) to TRBJ1-1; 11 bases are shared with TRBD1. Germline V gene lookup returns CDR1 LGHDT and CDR2 YNNKEL (reference sequence). V lost 6 bases to trimming and J lost 8 bases; unmatched junction nucleotides: 8. There are 14 residues in the CDR3. CDR3 DNA: TGTGCCAGCAGTTTTGGACAGGGGGCACGAGAAGCTTTCTTT. Its translation is CASSFGQGAREAFF.

This sequence joins TRBV20-1 and TRBJ2-7, with D unresolved. The germline V gene has CDR1 DFQATT and CDR2 SNEGSKA (reference sequence). This CDR3 has 10 residues. In nucleotides, the CDR3 is TGCACTACCTTACAGAACCAGCAGTACTTC. Its protein is CTTLQNQQYF.

This sequence joins TRBV7-9 and TRBJ2-1, with D unresolved. There are 19 residues in the CDR3. The V and J ends lost 1 base and 0 bases respectively, with 19 bases between them. From germline, CDR1 is SEHNR and CDR2 FQNEAQ (reference sequence). Here the CDR3 reads CASSLVGDKLHVSYNEQFF. Written as DNA, the CDR3 is TGTGCCAGCAGCTTAGTCGGTGATAAGCTGCACGTCTCCTACAATGAGCAGTTCTTC.

The V call is TRBV30, the J call TRBJ1-2; D gene unclear. This CDR3 is built from 11 residues. Trimming took off 4 bases at V and 3 bases at J, with 6 bases between the two ends. Germline V gene sequence: CDR1 GTSNPN, CDR2 SVGIG (reference sequence). CDR3 DNA sequence: TGTGCCTGGACAGGTTACTATGGCTACACCTTC. It is translated as CAWTGYYGYTF. Using reference TRBV30 and TRBJ1-2 for the parts outside the CDR3, the full variable domain is SQTIHQWPATLVQPVGSPLSLECTVEGTSNPNLYWYRQAAGRGLQLLFYSVGIGQISSEVPQNLSASRPQDRQFILSSKKLLLSDSGFYLCAWTGYYGYTFGSGTRLTVV.

V usage is TRBV29-1 and J usage is TRBJ2-1; the match to TRBD2 covers 7 bases. Trimming took 3 bases from V and 4 from J; bases not matched to a gene: 6. Per the germline V gene, CDR1 is SQVTM and CDR2 is ANQGSEA. This CDR3 has 14 amino acids. Here the CDR3 reads CSVDGGFYYNEQFF. The CDR3 bases are TGCAGCGTTGACGGGGGGTTCTATTACAATGAGCAGTTCTTC.

This clone was detected only a few times. V and J are TRBV18 and TRBJ2-7, with 8 bases identical to TRBD2. The V gene's germline CDR1 is KGHSH and CDR2 LQKENI. The CDR3 length is 14 residues. J lost 12 bases, V lost 3 bases, and 13 bases had no gene match. This chain's CDR3 is CASSPVEIAGSRYF. CDR3 bases: TGTGCCAGCTCACCCGTCGAGATAGCGGGATCTAGGTACTTC.

This rearrangement joins TRBV5-1 to TRBJ1-2; 8 bases are shared with TRBD1. The CDR3 contains 15 residues. J gave up 5 bases and V 0 bases, and 6 bases lay outside the gene matches. The germline CDR1 and CDR2 sequences are SGHRS and YFSETQ. CDR3 coding DNA: TGCGCCAGCAGCTTGGGGACAGGGACTCTATATGGCTACACCTTC. Protein sequence: CASSLGTGTLYGYTF. Drawing the rest from reference TRBV5-1 and TRBJ1-2, the complete variable domain is KAGVTQTPRYLIKTRGQQVTLSCSPISGHRSVSWYQQTPGQGLQFLFEYFSETQRNKGNFPGRFSGRQFSNSRSEMNVSTLELGDSALYLCASSLGTGTLYGYTFGSGTRLTVV.

The chain employs TRBV7-2 and TRBJ1-1; the D gene is possibly TRBD1 (5 bases). The CDR3 contains 12 residues. V was clipped by 3 bases and J by 9 bases, with 11 bases between them. Germline loops: CDR1 SGHTA, CDR2 FQGNSA. CDR3 amino acids: CASSFSQGQAFF. The DNA of the CDR3 is TGTGCCAGCAGCTTTTCTCAGGGTCAAGCTTTCTTT.

Here the CDR3 DNA reads TGTGCCAGCTCACCAGGGAACAGGGGCAACGAGCAGTACTTC. This gives the protein CASSPGNRGNEQYF. The gene calls are TRBV18 and TRBJ2-7, with 7 bases lining up with TRBD1. Trimming at V came to 2 bases and at J to 5 bases, leaving 6 bases not matched to a gene. Germline-derived CDR1 and CDR2 are KGHSH and LQKENI. This CDR3 is 14 amino acids long.

The V and J genes are TRBV5-4 and TRBJ2-7; 7 bases are shared with TRBD1. Unmatched junction bases numbered 13, after V lost 4 bases and J lost 9 bases. This CDR3 region has 14 residues. Germline V gives CDR1 SGHNT, CDR2 YYREEE (reference sequence). The CDR3 is CASSRDSTQDGQYF. The CDR3 DNA reads as TGTGCCAGCAGCCGGGACAGTACGCAGGACGGGCAGTACTTC.

This clone was detected only a few times. V gene TRBV7-9 combines with J gene TRBJ2-7; 8 nucleotides line up with TRBD2. Germline loops: CDR1 SEHNR, CDR2 FQNEAQ (reference sequence). The length of the CDR3 is 15 residues. The junction had 12 bases not matched to a gene; V was cut back by 6 bases and J by 5 bases. The CDR3 sequence: CASSPLAGRDDEQYF. The CDR3 nucleotides read TGTGCCAGCAGTCCATTAGCGGGAAGGGACGACGAGCAGTACTTC.

This chain links TRBV15 with TRBJ2-7; 7 bases align to TRBD1. The germline V gene encodes CDR1 LNHNV and CDR2 YYDKDF (reference sequence). This CDR3 region has 16 residues. V dropped 2 bases and J dropped 3; count of bases not matched to a gene: 10. The CDR3 loop reads CATSRTPTPGGYEQYF. Written as DNA, the CDR3 is TGTGCCACCAGCAGAACCCCAACTCCAGGGGGCTACGAGCAGTACTTC.

Only one count was recorded for this clone. This chain uses TRBV9 with TRBJ2-7; 8 bases are a match to TRBD2. Germline V CDR1 and CDR2: SGDLS, YYNGEE. V dropped 0 bases and J dropped 3; count of bases not matched to a gene: 8. The CDR3 has 16 amino acids. CDR3 in amino acids: CASSVGSSGIFYEQYF. CDR3 DNA sequence: TGTGCCAGCAGCGTAGGGAGTAGCGGGATATTCTACGAGCAGTACTTC.

The table lists this clone with a few counts. The chain is built from TRBV5-4 and TRBJ1-6; 10 bases line up with TRBD1. V shed 4 bases and J 6 bases; nucleotides not matched to a gene: 4. Germline V CDR1 and CDR2: SGHNT, YYREEE (reference sequence). The CDR3 has 15 residues. CDR3 sequence (DNA): TGTGCCAGCAGCCTCCGGACAGGGGGTAATTCACCCCTCCACTTT. Translated, it gives CASSLRTGGNSPLHF.